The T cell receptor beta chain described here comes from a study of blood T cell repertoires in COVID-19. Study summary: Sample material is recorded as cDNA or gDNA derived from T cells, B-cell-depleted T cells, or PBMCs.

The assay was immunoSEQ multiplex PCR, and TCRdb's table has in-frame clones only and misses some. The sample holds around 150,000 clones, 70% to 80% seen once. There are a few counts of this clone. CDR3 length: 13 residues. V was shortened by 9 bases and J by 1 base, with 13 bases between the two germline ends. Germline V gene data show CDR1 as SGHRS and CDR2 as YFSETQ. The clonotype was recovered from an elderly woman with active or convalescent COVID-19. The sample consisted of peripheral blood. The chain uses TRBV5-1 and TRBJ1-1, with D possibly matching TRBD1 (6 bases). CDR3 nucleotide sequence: TGCGCCACCAGGACAGACCCGAACACTGAAGCTTTCTTT. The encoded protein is CATRTDPNTEAFF.